The T cell receptor (beta chain) described here comes from a study of a mutant IDH1 vaccine in newly diagnosed glioma. Study background: Vaccines began 4-6 weeks after radiotherapy alone, or with temozolomide cycles. Every participant had undergone radiotherapy, temozolomide, or both before, and most underwent both. Males made up 62.5% and females approximately 38% of treated patients, whose mean age was approximately 44 years.

Libraries were prepared by immunoSEQ multiplex PCR; TCRdb keeps only in-frame clonotypes and omits some of them. Of 50,000 to 65,000 clones listed, approximately 82% are singletons. A single count supports this clone. Its specificity is not known. Sample time point: week 5, during vaccination. Vaccination used 300 ug of mutant IDH1 20-mer peptide per dose, with topical imiquimod. The study enrolled donors with new WHO grade 3 or 4 IDH1-mutant, ATRX-lost astrocytomas. Germline V CDR1 and CDR2: SEHNR, FQNEAQ (reference sequence). The CDR3 is 12 amino acids. V dropped 5 bases and J dropped 3 bases, with 6 bases sitting between them.

This specimen was PBMCs, taken from a glioma patient whose treatment included an IDH1 peptide vaccine. This TCR came from a man younger than 45 with glioma. The chain employs TRBV7-9 and TRBJ2-3; weak D call: TRBD2 (6 bases). CDR3 sequence reads: CASSAGTDTQYF. CDR3 DNA: TGTGCCAGCAGCGCGGGGACAGATACGCAGTATTTT.